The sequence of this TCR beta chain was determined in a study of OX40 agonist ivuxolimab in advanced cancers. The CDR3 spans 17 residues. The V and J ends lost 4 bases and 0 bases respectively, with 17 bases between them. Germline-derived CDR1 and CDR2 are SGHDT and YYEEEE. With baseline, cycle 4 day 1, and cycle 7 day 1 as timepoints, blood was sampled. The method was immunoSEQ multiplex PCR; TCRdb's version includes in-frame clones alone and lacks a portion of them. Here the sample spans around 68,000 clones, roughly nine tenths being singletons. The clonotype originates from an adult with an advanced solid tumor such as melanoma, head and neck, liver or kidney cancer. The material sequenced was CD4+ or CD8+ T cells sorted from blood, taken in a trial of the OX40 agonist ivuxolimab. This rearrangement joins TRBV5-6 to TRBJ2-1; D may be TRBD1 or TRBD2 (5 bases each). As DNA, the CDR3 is TGTGCCAGCAGCAATCCTTCACGGGGCTTCTCCTACAATGAGCAGTTCTTC. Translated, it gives CASSNPSRGFSYNEQFF. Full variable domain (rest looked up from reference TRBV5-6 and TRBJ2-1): DAGVTQSPTHLIKTRGQQVTLRCSPKSGHDTVSWYQQALGQGPQFIFQYYEEEERQRGNFPDRFSGHQFPNYSSELNVNALLLGDSALYLCASSNPSRGFSYNEQFFGPGTRLTVL.